This T cell receptor beta chain appears in the sequencing data of a study of blood T cell repertoires in COVID-19. Across the whole study: Acute-phase and convalescent COVID-19 samples originated in the United States, Italy and Spain.

Authors' analysis steps: For nucleated cells, counts were estimated from reference gene primer amplification. TCRdb's copy holds only in-frame clones and misses some; the assay was immunoSEQ multiplex PCR. V and J calls and clone size are as listed in that table; D and trimming were resolved from the DNA. This table has 300,000 to 400,000 clones, roughly 90% appearing once. Seattle enrolled patients during active infection and tracked them longitudinally. CDR1 is MNHEY and CDR2 is SMNVEV in the germline V gene (reference sequence). J lost 4 bases, V lost 3 bases, and 7 bases had no gene match. This CDR3 comprises 15 residues.

This rearrangement joins TRBV27 to TRBJ2-5; 8 bases are a match to TRBD1. The receptor was derived from a man aged 25 to 40 with COVID-19, enrolled during active disease. Sample: peripheral blood. The CDR3 coding sequence is TGTGCCAGCAGTTTCCAGGGGGCCATCAGAGAGACCCAGTACTTC. This sequence encodes CASSFQGAIRETQYF.